The 27 T cell receptor beta chains below were found in one sample sequenced in a study of tumor-infiltrating lymphocytes in primary liver carcinoma. Taking about 20-31 mg of unsorted bulk tissue, the authors co-extracted RNA and DNA. Starting from approximately 470 ng of total RNA, TCR beta cDNA was produced with a primer in the constant region. A slightly modified ARM-PCR protocol with three nested multiplex PCR rounds produced these TCR beta libraries. A C-beta reverse primer was combined with TRBV1-TRBV30 forward primers in the first two PCR rounds, and each round had 9 to 10 cycles. TCRdb re-called the multiplex PCR reads through MiXCR, storing one row per CDR3 protein. The table includes about 100,000 distinct CDR3 sequences, about two thirds detected once. Input material: liver tumor tissue from sampling region 2. Subset meaning: tumor region T2, inferior pole. These TCRs come from an older woman with primary liver carcinoma and hepatitis B virus infection.

The V gene is TRBV5-1, the J gene TRBJ1-1; no definite D call. V was cut by 6 bases and J by 4 bases, with 13 bases left in between. CDR1 is SGHRS and CDR2 is YFSETQ in the germline V gene. The CDR3 has 13 amino acids. As DNA, the CDR3 is TGCGCCAGCATCTCCCCACCCACCACTGAAGCTTTCTTT. It specifies CASISPPTTEAFF.

This chain uses TRBV6-6 with TRBJ2-7; D possibly corresponds to TRBD2 (5 bases). This CDR3 is 13 amino acids long. Germline V gene sequence: CDR1 MNHNY, CDR2 SVGAGI (reference sequence). Trimming shortened V by 10 bases and J by 5 bases, and 18 bases separated the two germline ends. CDR3 region: CATGFPLGDEQYF. Here the CDR3 DNA reads TGTGCCACGGGGTTTCCCCTCGGGGACGAGCAGTACTTC.

The CDR3 here is CASTSGTVNNYGYTF. In DNA, the CDR3 is TGTGCCAGTACCTCCGGGACAGTCAATAACTATGGCTACACCTTC. The chain combines TRBV19 with TRBJ1-2; 7 nucleotides agree with TRBD1. Trimming removed 7 bases from V and 1 base from J; junction bases left unmatched: 9. The CDR3 length is 15 residues. Germline V gives CDR1 LNHDA, CDR2 SQIVND (reference sequence).

The sample holds a few counts of this clonotype. This chain joins TRBV28 and TRBJ1-1; the D is unclear. The CDR3 contains 13 residues. CDR1 MDHEN and CDR2 SYDVKM come from the germline V gene. Trimming took off 6 bases at V and 0 bases at J, with 8 bases between the two ends. In DNA form, the CDR3 reads TGTGCCAGCAGCCAAGGACTGAACACTGAAGCTTTCTTT. Translated, it gives CASSQGLNTEAFF.

This clonotype has at least ten counts. The chain employs TRBV5-1 and TRBJ1-1; D remains unclear. The CDR3 runs 13 residues. Trimming shortened V by 9 bases and J by 3 bases, and 15 bases separated the two germline ends. Germline CDR1 reads SGHRS; CDR2 reads YFSETQ. The chain's CDR3 is CATSRGDDTEAFF. CDR3 coding DNA: TGCGCCACCTCCCGCGGTGACGACACTGAAGCTTTCTTT.

As concerns this clonotype: The final CDR3 position lacks the conserved phenylalanine or tryptophan, pointing to a likely read error. The chain recombines TRBV5-8 with TRBJ2-3, with D hard to call. The germline CDR1 and CDR2 sequences are SGHTS and YDEGEE. V lost 5 bases, J lost 10 bases, and 17 bases lay in between. This CDR3 spans 13 amino acids. The CDR3 is CASRKIQRIAQYL. Here the CDR3 DNA reads TGTGCCAGCAGAAAGATCCAGAGGATTGCGCAGTATTTG.

In regard to this clonotype: This likely comes from a read error, as the CDR3 has no conserved phenylalanine or tryptophan at its end. The chain combines TRBV11-3 with TRBJ2-1; D might be TRBD2 (6 bases). This CDR3 spans 14 amino acids. CDR1 is SGHNT and CDR2 is YENEEA in the germline V gene. V lost 5 bases and J lost 11, with 19 bases in between. CDR3 sequence reads: CASSLRDRDSQQFV. As DNA, the CDR3 is TGTGCCAGCAGCCTCCGGGACCGGGACTCCCAGCAGTTCGTG.

The sample holds many counts of this clonotype. The chain couples TRBV28 to TRBJ2-7, with D possibly TRBD1 on 6 matching bases. Trimming removed 3 bases at V and 6 bases at J, with 15 bases between. CDR1 MDHEN and CDR2 SYDVKM come from the germline V gene. This CDR3 contains 14 residues. The CDR3: CASSLRGGSREQYF. DNA for the CDR3: TGTGCCAGCAGTTTGCGAGGGGGATCCCGCGAGCAGTACTTC.

This clonotype was observed once. The V gene is TRBV5-6, the J gene TRBJ2-3; 9 bases fit TRBD2. Trimming removed 9 bases from V and 11 bases from J; junction bases left unmatched: 19. There are 15 residues in the CDR3. Germline V lookup: CDR1 SGHDT, CDR2 YYEEEE. Written as DNA, the CDR3 is TGTGCCATCAGTCGAACCGGGACTAGCCGGACACAGCAGTATTTT. This translates into CAISRTGTSRTQQYF.

Comment on this clonotype: Just one base apart from a much larger clone, this may be a read error. The genes are TRBV30 and TRBJ2-7; D gene uncertain. The CDR3 totals 12 residues. CDR1 is GTSNPN and CDR2 is SVGIG in the germline V gene (reference sequence). V lost 2 bases and J 6 bases, leaving 11 bases between the germline ends. The CDR3 DNA reads as TGTGCCTGGAGTCTATCGGGTATCGAGCAGTACTTC. This codes for CAWSLSGIEQYF.

As regards this clonotype: At one boundary the junction diverges from the germline segment, which might be a read error. The CDR3 sequence: CASIRGQTNTEAFF. Here the CDR3 DNA reads TGCGCCAGCATCAGGGGACAGACGAACACTGAAGCTTTCTTT. The chain combines TRBV6-6 with TRBJ1-1; TRBD1 agrees at 7 bases. Germline-derived CDR1 and CDR2 are MNHNY and SVGAGI (reference sequence). This CDR3 has 14 amino acids.

Notes on this clonotype: The germline gene is not matched at one end of the junction; a read error may be the cause. CDR3 sequence: CASRYSYGGSPLHF. CDR3 sequence (DNA): TGTGCCAGCAGATACTCGTATGGGGGATCACCCCTCCACTTT. The chain joins TRBV6-6 to TRBJ1-6, with D possibly matching TRBD1 (5 bases). Germline V lookup: CDR1 MNHNY, CDR2 SVGAGI (reference sequence). The CDR3 sequence is 14 residues long.

V and J are TRBV19 and TRBJ2-1; 14 positions agree with TRBD2. The V gene's germline CDR1 is LNHDA and CDR2 SQIVND (reference sequence). The CDR3 extends over 17 amino acids. V lost 7 bases to trimming and J lost 6 bases; unmatched junction nucleotides: 11. The CDR3 is CASTKRLAGGPVNEQFF. The CDR3 coding sequence is TGTGCCAGTACCAAACGACTAGCGGGAGGGCCAGTCAATGAGCAGTTCTTC. The full variable domain, rest sourced from reference TRBV19 and TRBJ2-1, is DGGITQSPKYLFRKEGQNVTLSCEQNLNHDAMYWYRQDPGQGLRLIYYSQIVNDFQKGDIAEGYSVSREKKESFPLTVTSAQKNPTAFYLCASTKRLAGGPVNEQFFGPGTRLTVL.

Remarks on this clonotype: A much bigger clone sits one base away, suggesting this may be a read error. The chain couples TRBV6-5 to TRBJ1-1; the match to TRBD1 covers 8 bases. V was clipped by 6 bases and J by 6 bases; unmatched bases: 9. The CDR3 extends over 14 amino acids. Germline loops: CDR1 MNHEY, CDR2 SVGAGI. The DNA of the CDR3 is TGTGCCAGCAGGGAGGACAGGGCCGGATCTGAAGCTTTCTTT. Translated: CASREDRAGSEAFF.

On this clonotype: This CDR3 fails to terminate in the conserved phenylalanine or tryptophan, so it likely reflects a read error. The rearrangement uses TRBV12-3 or TRBV12-4 and TRBJ1-6; 11 nucleotides align to TRBD1. The CDR3 has 16 amino acids. The V segment lost 5 bases and the J segment 10 bases; nucleotides outside the gene matches: 10. CDR3 nucleotides: TGTGCCAGCAGTCAGGGACAGGGGGGCTTGAACTCACCCCTCCACTTA. This translates into CASSQGQGGLNSPLHL.

The chain links TRBV5-1 to TRBJ1-5, with no clear D. The CDR3 runs 14 residues. Per germline, CDR1 SGHRS and CDR2 YFSETQ. V dropped 0 bases and J dropped 5 bases, with 9 bases sitting between them. The CDR3 reads CASSLARGDQPQHF. The CDR3 nucleotides read TGCGCCAGCAGCTTGGCCCGCGGGGATCAGCCCCAGCATTTT.

This clonotype was observed a few times. V gene TRBV28 combines with J gene TRBJ2-7; TRBD2 matches 7 bases. Trimming took 2 bases from V and 3 from J; bases not matched to a gene: 10. CDR3 length: 16 amino acids. From germline, CDR1 is MDHEN and CDR2 SYDVKM. This CDR3 is CASSLHLAELSYEQYF. The CDR3 coding sequence is TGTGCCAGCAGTTTACACCTAGCGGAGTTAAGCTACGAGCAGTACTTC.

This clonotype occurred a few times. The gene calls are TRBV2 and TRBJ1-5; the match to TRBD1 covers 8 bases. The CDR3 is 14 residues long. Germline assignment: CDR1 SNHLY and CDR2 FYNNEI. V shed 3 bases and J 6 bases; nucleotides not matched to a gene: 4. CDR3 amino acids: CASSDLTGAQPQHF. The CDR3 nucleotides are TGTGCCAGCAGTGACTTGACAGGGGCTCAGCCCCAGCATTTT.

About this clonotype: This may stem from a read error, because a much larger clone lies one nucleotide away. V usage is TRBV30 and J usage is TRBJ2-5, with TRBD2 identical over 9 bases. Germline V gene sequence: CDR1 GTSNPN, CDR2 SVGIG (reference sequence). Germline trimming cut 3 bases from V and 4 bases from J; bases unmatched to any gene: 6. The CDR3 covers 14 residues. The CDR3 reads CAWSLGLATETQYF. The CDR3 nucleotides are TGTGCCTGGAGCCTGGGACTAGCAACAGAGACCCAGTACTTC.

Details on this clonotype: One end of the junction varies from germline; a read error may be responsible. This chain links TRBV4-1 with TRBJ2-7; D is unresolved. The length of the CDR3 is 16 residues. CDR1 MGHRA and CDR2 YSYEKL come from the germline V gene. CDR3 coding DNA: TGCGCCAACAGCCAAGACGCGTACGGAGATACCTACGATCAGTACTTC. This codes for CANSQDAYGDTYDQYF.

About this clonotype itself: The CDR3 ends on some other residue instead of the conserved phenylalanine or tryptophan, so this is likely a read error. This chain links TRBV7-9 with TRBJ1-6, with TRBD1 identical over 8 bases. This CDR3 spans 14 amino acids. Germline V gene sequence: CDR1 SEHNR, CDR2 FQNEAQ (reference sequence). Germline trimming cut 6 bases from V and 5 bases from J; bases unmatched to any gene: 3. CDR3 nucleotide sequence: TGTGCCAGCAGTTCGACAGGGGATAATTCACCCCTCCACTCT. Translation gives CASSSTGDNSPLHS.

Ten or more counts support this clonotype. The J gene is TRBJ2-7, the V gene TRBV4-1, with 8 nucleotides matching TRBD2. The CDR3 consists of 15 residues. Germline-derived CDR1 and CDR2 are MGHRA and YSYEKL. With V trimmed by 6 bases and J by 4 bases, 11 bases remained unmatched. The CDR3 DNA follows: TGCGCCAGCAGTTCCAGCCCGGCGGGAGGATACGAGCAGTACTTC. Its protein product is CASSSSPAGGYEQYF.

This clonotype was counted many times. This rearrangement joins TRBV4-1 to TRBJ2-7; 7 bases agree with TRBD1. Germline CDR1 reads MGHRA; CDR2 reads YSYEKL. This CDR3 spans 15 amino acids. The trim removed 5 bases at V and 2 bases at J, leaving 9 bases unmatched. The CDR3 DNA sequence: TGCGCCAGCAGCTATAACTACAGGGGACCCTACGAGCAGTACTTC. Translating it yields CASSYNYRGPYEQYF.

Of note for this clonotype: A much bigger clone sits one base away, suggesting this may be a read error. The V call is TRBV30, the J call TRBJ1-1; tentative D call: TRBD1 (6 bases). Germline CDR1 and CDR2: GTSNPN and SVGIG (reference sequence). This CDR3 has 11 residues. The DNA for the CDR3 is TGTGTCTGGAGTTGGGGGGGCGAAGCTTTCTTT. As protein: CVWSWGGEAFF.

There are many counts of this clonotype. The chain carries TRBV5-8 and TRBJ1-6; D perhaps matches TRBD1 (6 bases). The CDR3 covers 15 residues. V was cut by 2 bases and J by 7 bases, with 13 bases left in between. Germline V gene lookup returns CDR1 SGHTS and CDR2 YDEGEE. In DNA form, the CDR3 reads TGTGCCAGCAGCTTTCAGGGGCTCGGAAATTCACCCCTCCACTTT. This codes for CASSFQGLGNSPLHF.

About this clonotype: A junction boundary mismatches the germline segment, possibly from a read error. The chain carries TRBV12-3 or TRBV12-4 and TRBJ2-3; the D is unclear. CDR3 length: 15 amino acids. The CDR3 nucleotides are TGTGCCAACAGTCACTCGCTCCTGGTTGCAGATACGCAGTATTTT. Encoded protein: CANSHSLLVADTQYF.

Details on this clonotype: One end of the junction varies from germline; a read error may be responsible. This chain joins TRBV11-3 and TRBJ2-3, with D possibly matching TRBD2 (5 bases). The V gene's germline CDR1 is SGHNT and CDR2 YENEEA. The CDR3 contains 19 residues. The chain's CDR3 is CASSPGTSGLTFQRDTHYF. As DNA, the CDR3 is TGTGCCAGCAGCCCCGGAACTAGTGGATTAACATTCCAACGGGATACGCACTATTTT.